This T cell receptor beta chain appears in the sequencing data of a study of shared clonotypes between healthy human individuals. The repertoire was sequenced with immunoSEQ multiplex PCR; TCRdb's copy has only in-frame clones and lacks some. The sample records 2 million to 2.5 million clones, more than 80% being singletons. V was pared by 4 bases and J by 0 bases, with 12 bases between. The germline V gene encodes CDR1 MGHRA and CDR2 YSYEKL. There are 16 residues in the CDR3. Sequencing was carried out using naive CD4+ T cells from PBMCs. This sample's subset: CD45RA+ positively selected. The sequence was obtained from a man in his late teens or twenties in good health. Some clones in this sample may be carry-over from other donors' samples. V usage is TRBV4-1 and J usage is TRBJ1-4; D gene ambiguous. The CDR3 sequence: CASSRSPDSTNEKLFF. The CDR3 nucleotides read TGCGCCAGCAGCCGATCACCGGATTCAACTAATGAAAAACTGTTTTTT.